What follows are 13 T cell receptor beta chains derived from one specimen sequenced in a study of T cell repertoires in cytomegalovirus infection. Each CDR3 protein is one row after TCRdb ran MiXCR on the reads. The sample consists of 310,000 or so distinct CDR3 sequences, 15% to 20% of them appearing once. The sample was PBMCs. The receptors here all came from a human donor in good health (CMV status not recorded). Some clones in this sample may be carry-over from other donors' samples.

The chain employs TRBV18 and TRBJ2-7; no definite D call. The ends were cut back, 0 bases at V and 0 bases at J, with 12 bases in the middle. CDR1 and CDR2 (germline): KGHSH, LQKENI. The CDR3 runs 16 residues. The CDR3 reads CASSPPRAVYSYEQYF. CDR3 bases: TGTGCCAGCTCACCACCTAGGGCAGTCTACTCCTACGAGCAGTACTTC.

The table lists this clonotype with a few counts. The chain recombines TRBV27 with TRBJ1-1; TRBD1 matches at 8 bases. There are 15 residues in the CDR3. V lost 5 bases to trimming and J lost 0 bases; unmatched junction nucleotides: 5. Germline lookup yields CDR1 MNHEY and CDR2 SMNVEV (reference sequence). CDR3 nucleotide sequence: TGTGCCAGCAGTGACAGGGGCGGTATGAACACTGAAGCTTTCTTT. It encodes CASSDRGGMNTEAFF.

This clonotype was observed many times. The genes are TRBV28 and TRBJ1-1; no definite D call. This CDR3 has 13 residues. The germline CDR1 and CDR2 sequences are MDHEN and SYDVKM. The V and J ends lost 3 bases and 5 bases respectively, with 10 bases between them. The CDR3 here is CASSFPSGTEAFF. The CDR3 DNA sequence: TGTGCCAGCAGTTTCCCTTCGGGGACTGAAGCTTTCTTT.

The J gene is TRBJ1-6, the V gene TRBV5-1, with D perhaps TRBD1 (5 bases). Trimming removed 0 bases from V and 7 bases from J, with 8 bases in between. This CDR3 contains 14 residues. Germline V gives CDR1 SGHRS, CDR2 YFSETQ. CDR3 in DNA: TGCGCCAGCAGCTTGGCCACAGGAAATTCACCCCTCCACTTT. Its protein is CASSLATGNSPLHF.

V is TRBV14 and J is TRBJ2-1; 8 bases line up with TRBD2. Germline assignment: CDR1 SGHDN and CDR2 FVKESK. CDR3 length: 16 residues. V was clipped by 0 bases and J by 8 bases; unmatched bases: 9. The CDR3 here is CASSQDSSGGLHEQFF. CDR3 coding DNA: TGTGCCAGCAGCCAAGATTCCAGCGGGGGCCTACATGAGCAGTTCTTC. The full variable domain, with the rest looked up from reference TRBV14 and TRBJ2-1, is EAGVTQFPSHSVIEKGQTVTLRCDPISGHDNLYWYRRVMGKEIKFLLHFVKESKQDESGMPNNRFLAERTGGTYSTLKVQPAELEDSGVYFCASSQDSSGGLHEQFFGPGTRLTVL.

At least ten counts were recorded for this clonotype. This sequence joins TRBV6-8 and TRBJ1-6; 10 nucleotides agree with TRBD1. Germline V CDR1 and CDR2: MNHGY, SAAAGT. The CDR3 has 15 residues. The trim removed 8 bases at V and 11 bases at J, leaving 12 bases unmatched. The CDR3: CASGLPDRGPAPLHF. The DNA of the CDR3 is TGTGCCAGCGGACTACCCGACAGGGGGCCTGCACCCCTCCACTTT.

The V and J genes are TRBV5-1 and TRBJ2-1, with 7 nucleotides matching TRBD2. CDR3 size: 16 residues. Losses at the gene ends were 3 bases for V and 12 bases for J; bases not matched to a gene: 18. Germline lookup yields CDR1 SGHRS and CDR2 YFSETQ. Here the CDR3 DNA reads TGCGCCAGCAGCTGGGAACTCGGGACTATTACTTTTCGGCAGTTCTTC. Amino acids: CASSWELGTITFRQFF.

This chain uses TRBV4-1 with TRBJ1-5; D is possibly TRBD1 (6 bases). V lost 0 bases and J 5 bases, leaving 14 bases between the germline ends. The V gene's germline CDR1 is MGHRA and CDR2 YSYEKL. This CDR3 contains 16 residues. DNA of the CDR3: TGCGCCAGCAGCCAAGATCTTAGTCCAGGGGATCAGCCCCAGCATTTT. Encoded protein: CASSQDLSPGDQPQHF.

The sample holds a few counts of this clonotype. V is TRBV7-9 and J is TRBJ1-1, with D maybe TRBD1 (5 bases). The CDR3 extends over 14 amino acids. Germline lookup yields CDR1 SEHNR and CDR2 FQNEAQ (reference sequence). Between the trimmed V and J ends, which lost 5 bases and 4 bases, there was a span of 14 bases. The CDR3 nucleotides are TGTGCCAGCAGCACCGCGGGGCTGAGCACTGAAGCTTTCTTT. Its protein product is CASSTAGLSTEAFF.

The rearrangement joins TRBV7-3 to TRBJ2-1; 7 nucleotides agree with TRBD2. Per germline, CDR1 SGHTA and CDR2 FQGTGA. Trimming took 4 bases from V and 6 from J; bases not matched to a gene: 3. The CDR3 runs to 13 residues. DNA of the CDR3: TGTGCCAGCAGCTCCCGGGGGGTCAATGAGCAGTTCTTC. This gives the protein CASSSRGVNEQFF.

In this sample, this clonotype turned up a few times. The rearrangement joins TRBV28 to TRBJ1-5; no clear D. CDR1 is MDHEN, CDR2 SYDVKM, per germline. Trimming stripped 4 bases from V and 8 bases from J, with 24 bases between. The CDR3 contains 17 residues. CDR3 sequence (DNA): TGTGCCAGCAGTTCACTCCTCCGAGGGCCCCCATCAAAGCCCCAGCATTTT. Encoded protein: CASSSLLRGPPSKPQHF.

This clonotype has a handful of counts. The V call is TRBV7-6, the J call TRBJ2-3; tentatively, D is TRBD2 (6 bases). With 6 bases removed from V and 2 bases from J, the gap between germline ends came to 21 bases. Germline lookup yields CDR1 SGHVS and CDR2 FNYEAQ. CDR3 length: 17 amino acids. Written as DNA, the CDR3 is TGTGCCAGCAGTCAAAACGTTCGGGGGTTTTCCACAGATACGCAGTATTTT. Protein sequence: CASSQNVRGFSTDTQYF.

The chain employs TRBV20-1 and TRBJ2-7; TRBD1 agrees at 7 bases. Germline V gene sequence: CDR1 DFQATT, CDR2 SNEGSKA (reference sequence). Losses at the gene ends were 3 bases for V and 6 bases for J; bases not matched to a gene: 5. The CDR3 is 12 residues long. CDR3 loop: CSASGTVGEQYF. The CDR3 nucleotides read TGCAGTGCTAGTGGGACAGTCGGCGAGCAGTACTTC.